This passage covers 15 T cell receptor beta chains from one sample sequenced in a study of identical twins. From the 5' RACE reads, TCRdb called clonotypes with MiXCR, one entry per CDR3 protein. The sample lists approximately 230,000 distinct CDR3 sequences, 5% to 7% occurring once. The same specimen was also included in a second study, on T cells expressing NK-cell markers.

Sequencing was carried out using CD8+ T cells sorted from blood. The receptors were sampled from a woman younger than 30 in good health.

This clonotype has just a few counts. The rearrangement uses TRBV6-5 and TRBJ1-1; D call uncertain. The V end was cut by 2 bases, the J end by 0 bases, with 7 bases between. This CDR3 has 14 residues. CDR1 MNHEY and CDR2 SVGAGI come from the germline V gene. Here the CDR3 DNA reads TGTGCCAGCAGTTACCAGGCTGTGAACACTGAAGCTTTCTTT. Amino acid sequence: CASSYQAVNTEAFF.

This clonotype was seen a few times. This chain uses TRBV20-1 with TRBJ2-3; 11 bases are a match to TRBD1. CDR1 is DFQATT, CDR2 SNEGSKA, per germline (reference sequence). This CDR3 has 15 residues. Trimming took 6 bases from V and 4 from J; bases not matched to a gene: 9. The CDR3 loop reads CSASDRDRGSDTQYF. CDR3 sequence (DNA): TGCAGTGCGTCGGACCGGGACAGGGGGTCAGATACGCAGTATTTT.

This clonotype was counted ten times or more. V gene TRBV16 combines with J gene TRBJ2-1; D may be TRBD1 (5 bases). From germline, CDR1 is KGHSY and CDR2 FQNENV. Trimming shortened V by 4 bases and J by 6 bases, and 10 bases separated the two germline ends. This CDR3 spans 13 amino acids. For the CDR3, the DNA is TGTGCCAGCAGCCCAAATACAGGCAATGAGCAGTTCTTC. Translated, it gives CASSPNTGNEQFF.

This clonotype was counted a few times. The genes are TRBV20-1 and TRBJ2-3; D unclear. Germline CDR1 is DFQATT and CDR2 is SNEGSKA (reference sequence). V lost 0 bases and J 4 bases, leaving 14 bases between the germline ends. The CDR3 contains 15 residues. Here the CDR3 reads CSARDRSEKPDTQYF. CDR3 nucleotide sequence: TGCAGTGCTAGAGATCGGTCGGAGAAACCAGATACGCAGTATTTT.

This clonotype was recorded a few times. V usage is TRBV4-1 and J usage is TRBJ2-7; perhaps TRBD2 as D (6 bases). The CDR3 runs to 15 residues. Trimming left V 4 bases short and J 0 bases short, with 13 bases between. The germline V gene has CDR1 MGHRA and CDR2 YSYEKL. This CDR3 is CASSLWDGSSYEQYF. The CDR3 nucleotides are TGCGCCAGCAGCCTTTGGGACGGGAGCTCCTACGAGCAGTACTTC.

This clonotype was found a few times. V usage is TRBV29-1 and J usage is TRBJ1-1; weak D call: TRBD1 (5 bases). CDR3 length: 11 residues. Trimming left V 7 bases short and J 4 bases short, with 10 bases between. Germline CDR1 is SQVTM and CDR2 is ANQGSEA. The CDR3 DNA reads as TGCAGCGCTCCAGGGCTCACTGAAGCTTTCTTT. It is translated as CSAPGLTEAFF.

The chain uses TRBV10-3 and TRBJ1-1, with unresolved D. Germline CDR1 and CDR2: ENHRY and SYGVKD. This CDR3 has 18 residues. Trimming removed 3 bases at V and 2 bases at J, with 22 bases between. The CDR3 nucleotides read TGTGCCATCAGTGACCAGGCGGCGGGTCCTACTATTAACACTGAAGCTTTCTTT. This sequence encodes CAISDQAAGPTINTEAFF.

In this sample, this clonotype turned up many times. The V and J genes are TRBV12-3 or TRBV12-4 and TRBJ2-5; 11 nucleotides agree with TRBD2. The CDR3 has 16 amino acids. Losses at the gene ends were 2 bases for V and 5 bases for J; bases not matched to a gene: 7. The CDR3 nucleotides are TGTGCCAGCAGTTTATTGGTAGCGGGAGGGCCTGAGACCCAGTACTTC. Translated, it gives CASSLLVAGGPETQYF.

J is TRBJ2-1 and V is TRBV20-1, with 7 bases identical to TRBD1. V lost 0 bases to trimming and J lost 7 bases; unmatched junction nucleotides: 3. In germline, CDR1 is DFQATT, CDR2 SNEGSKA (reference sequence). The CDR3 has 13 amino acids. Written as DNA, the CDR3 is TGCAGTGCTAGAGACGGGACAGCGAATGAGCAGTTCTTC. It encodes CSARDGTANEQFF.

This clonotype has ten or more counts. The chain is built from TRBV12-3 or TRBV12-4 and TRBJ2-2, with D possibly being TRBD1 or TRBD2 (6 bases each). Trimming cost V 5 bases and J 8 bases, with 24 bases left between them. The CDR3 is made up of 17 amino acids. CDR3 nucleotides: TGTGCCAGCAGTCTCCCTCTGGGCGGGACAACCGGGGGGGAGCTGTTTTTT. Translated: CASSLPLGGTTGGELFF.

The chain links TRBV5-6 to TRBJ2-7; D ambiguous. Germline loops: CDR1 SGHDT, CDR2 YYEEEE. Trimming left V 1 base short and J 6 bases short, with 8 bases between. The CDR3 totals 12 residues. The CDR3 protein is CASSLSGLEQYF. Written as DNA, the CDR3 is TGTGCCAGCAGCTTGTCTGGGCTCGAGCAGTACTTC.

This clonotype was observed a handful of times. V usage is TRBV6-2 or TRBV6-3 and J usage is TRBJ1-1; weak D call: TRBD1 (6 bases). The CDR3 extends over 12 amino acids. Germline CDR1 and CDR2: MNHEY and SVGEGT. V lost 10 bases, J lost 6 bases, and 15 bases lay in between. CDR3 nucleotide sequence: TGTGCCAACAGCAACAGGGTGGCTGAAGCTTTCTTT. Translated, it gives CANSNRVAEAFF.

The table lists this clonotype with many counts. CDR3 in DNA: TGCAGTGCTAGAGATAGGAAGCGGGAGACCTACGAGCAGTACTTC. It is translated as CSARDRKRETYEQYF. This chain joins TRBV20-1 and TRBJ2-7, with 8 bases lining up with TRBD2. The CDR3 runs 15 residues. J was trimmed by 2 bases and V by 0 bases; bases with no gene match: 6. Germline loops: CDR1 DFQATT, CDR2 SNEGSKA (reference sequence).

This clonotype occurred a few times. V and J are TRBV7-9 and TRBJ1-2; D is ambiguous. Trimming took off 5 bases at V and 7 bases at J, with 14 bases between the two ends. The CDR3 has 13 amino acids. Germline lookup yields CDR1 SEHNR and CDR2 FQNEAQ (reference sequence). The CDR3 spells CASSRPWARGYTF. CDR3 in DNA: TGTGCCAGCAGCCGACCCTGGGCGCGTGGCTACACCTTC.

The chain links TRBV29-1 to TRBJ2-3; 8 nucleotides agree with TRBD2. With 1 base clipped from V and 2 bases from J, the junction kept 5 bases outside the gene matches. CDR1 SQVTM and CDR2 ANQGSEA come from the germline V gene. The CDR3 is made up of 15 amino acids. The CDR3 nucleotides are TGCAGCGTTGAAGGACTAGCGTGGGTCACAGATACGCAGTATTTT. It codes for CSVEGLAWVTDTQYF.